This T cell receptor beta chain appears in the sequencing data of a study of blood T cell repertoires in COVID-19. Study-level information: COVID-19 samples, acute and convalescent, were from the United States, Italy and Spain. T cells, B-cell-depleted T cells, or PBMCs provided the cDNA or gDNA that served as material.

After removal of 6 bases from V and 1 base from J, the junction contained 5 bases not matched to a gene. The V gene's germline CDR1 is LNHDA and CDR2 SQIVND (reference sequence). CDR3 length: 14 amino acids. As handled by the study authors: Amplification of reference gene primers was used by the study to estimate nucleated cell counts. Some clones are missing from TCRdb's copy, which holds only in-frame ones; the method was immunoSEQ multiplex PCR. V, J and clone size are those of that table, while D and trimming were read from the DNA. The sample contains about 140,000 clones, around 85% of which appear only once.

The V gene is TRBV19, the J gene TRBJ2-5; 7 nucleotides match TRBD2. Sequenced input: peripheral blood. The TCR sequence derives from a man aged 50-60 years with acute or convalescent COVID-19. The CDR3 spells CASRPAGTQETQYF. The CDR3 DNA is TGTGCCAGTAGGCCAGCGGGAACCCAAGAGACCCAGTACTTC.